Shown below are 21 T cell receptor beta chains from a single sample sequenced in a study of cytomegalovirus exposure and HLA in healthy donors. The PCR made use of 60 Vbeta and 13 Jbeta primers. Clones were read by immunoSEQ multiplex PCR, and TCRdb kept only the in-frame ones, dropping some. The sample has 77,000 or so clones. The sample was PBMCs. The origin of the receptors is a man aged 30-40 years in good health and CMV-seronegative.

The rearrangement joins TRBV7-3 to TRBJ2-7, with TRBD2 matching 10 bases. V shed 2 bases and J 4 bases; nucleotides not matched to a gene: 14. Germline CDR1 SGHTA, CDR2 FQGTGA. The CDR3 covers 18 residues. CDR3 bases: TGTGCCAGCAGCTTATACGGGGCTAGCGGGAGTTCATGGTACGAGCAGTACTTC. Translating it yields CASSLYGASGSSWYEQYF.

This rearrangement joins TRBV2 to TRBJ1-3; 7 nucleotides agree with TRBD1. The CDR3 is 14 residues long. Germline CDR1 and CDR2: SNHLY and FYNNEI. Unmatched junction bases numbered 2, after V lost 5 bases and J lost 1 base. The chain's CDR3 is CASSYRGSGNTIYF. As DNA, the CDR3 is TGTGCCAGCAGTTACAGGGGATCTGGAAACACCATATATTTT.

This sequence joins TRBV19 and TRBJ2-7; D is perhaps TRBD2 (7 bases). V was shortened by 3 bases and J by 3 bases, with 12 bases between the two germline ends. Germline assignment: CDR1 LNHDA and CDR2 SQIVND (reference sequence). There are 14 residues in the CDR3. This CDR3 is CASSIEGGLYEQYF. The DNA of the CDR3 is TGTGCCAGTAGTATCGAGGGGGGGCTCTACGAGCAGTACTTC.

V usage is TRBV4-1 and J usage is TRBJ2-1; weak D call: TRBD2 (6 bases). Germline loops: CDR1 MGHRA, CDR2 YSYEKL. Trimming shortened V by 3 bases and J by 0 bases, and 18 bases separated the two germline ends. The CDR3 consists of 18 residues. CDR3 nucleotides: TGCGCCAGCAGCCAGATAAACTTCATCGGGAGCTCCTACAATGAGCAGTTCTTC. This sequence encodes CASSQINFIGSSYNEQFF.

The V gene is TRBV5-6, the J gene TRBJ2-5; tentative D call: TRBD2 (5 bases). This CDR3 region has 13 residues. V was shortened by 0 bases and J by 5 bases, with 8 bases between the two germline ends. Germline V gives CDR1 SGHDT, CDR2 YYEEEE. The CDR3 DNA reads as TGTGCCAGCAGCTTGGGGGAGTTGGAGACCCAGTACTTC. Protein: CASSLGELETQYF.

A note on this clone: The junction departs from germline at one end; a sequencing error may be responsible. This chain uses TRBV7-7 with TRBJ2-3; 7 bases are shared with TRBD1. CDR3 length equals 15 residues. Germline-derived CDR1 and CDR2 are SSHAT and FNYEAQ (reference sequence). CDR3 in amino acids: CASSLQGLSTDTQYF. DNA of the CDR3: TGTGCTAGCAGCCTACAGGGGTTAAGCACAGATACGCAGTATTTT.

This CDR3 is CASSLRLAGGTDTQYF. CDR3 sequence (DNA): TGTGCCAGCAGCTTACGGCTAGCGGGGGGAACAGATACGCAGTATTTT. The chain is built from TRBV7-6 and TRBJ2-3; 11 positions match TRBD2. Germline CDR1 reads SGHVS; CDR2 reads FNYEAQ. The CDR3 runs 16 residues. Germline trimming cut 2 bases from V and 3 bases from J; bases unmatched to any gene: 4.

The CDR3 DNA reads as TGCGCCAGCAGCCCACAGGGGGATGAAAAACTGTTTTTT. The encoded protein is CASSPQGDEKLFF. The V and J genes are TRBV5-1 and TRBJ1-4; 8 bases line up with TRBD1. Germline trimming cut 4 bases from V and 6 bases from J; bases unmatched to any gene: 2. CDR1 SGHRS and CDR2 YFSETQ come from the germline V gene. This CDR3 region has 13 residues.

This chain uses TRBV6-5 with TRBJ1-2; 7 bases line up with TRBD1. The length of the CDR3 is 14 residues. Germline values: CDR1 MNHEY, CDR2 SVGAGI. V shed 5 bases, J shed 3 bases, and the junction held 6 bases outside the gene matches. In DNA, the CDR3 is TGTGCCAGCAGTCGACAGGGTAGAGACTATGGCTACACCTTC. Its translation: CASSRQGRDYGYTF.

This chain uses TRBV6-4 with TRBJ2-3; 11 nucleotides align to TRBD2. The junction had 4 bases not matched to a gene; V was cut back by 3 bases and J by 2 bases. Germline V CDR1 and CDR2: MRHNA, SNTAGT. The CDR3 is 16 residues long. This chain's CDR3 is CASSENSGGATDTQYF. The CDR3 nucleotides read TGTGCCAGCAGTGAGAATAGCGGGGGGGCCACAGATACGCAGTATTTT.

This chain connects TRBV6-5 to TRBJ1-1; 7 bases are shared with TRBD1. Germline V gene data show CDR1 as MNHEY and CDR2 as SVGAGI. Trimming took 2 bases from V and 5 from J; bases not matched to a gene: 5. The CDR3 totals 14 residues. This chain's CDR3 is CASSYATGMTEAFF. In DNA form, the CDR3 reads TGTGCCAGCAGTTACGCGACAGGGATGACTGAAGCTTTCTTT.

This chain links TRBV7-8 with TRBJ1-4, with a weak D call TRBD1 (6 bases). Germline V gives CDR1 SGHVS, CDR2 FQNEAQ. Deletions cut 5 bases from V and 6 bases from J, with 10 bases between. The CDR3 runs 13 residues. The CDR3: CASSGTGYEKLFF. CDR3 in DNA: TGTGCCAGCAGCGGTACAGGGTATGAAAAACTGTTTTTT.

V usage is TRBV4-2 and J usage is TRBJ1-1; possible D gene TRBD1, 6 bases. Per germline, CDR1 LGHNA and CDR2 YNFKEQ. V was pared by 3 bases and J by 7 bases, with 18 bases between. The CDR3 extends over 15 amino acids. This chain's CDR3 is CASSQPFRGGDEAFF. The CDR3 nucleotides are TGTGCCAGCAGCCAGCCGTTCAGGGGTGGGGATGAAGCTTTCTTT.

V gene TRBV25-1 combines with J gene TRBJ2-3; tentatively, D is TRBD1 (6 bases). Germline V gene data show CDR1 as MGHDK and CDR2 as SYGVNS. The V end lost 4 bases, the J end lost 2 bases, and 7 bases lay between the germline ends. The CDR3 runs 13 residues. In nucleotides, the CDR3 is TGTGCCAGCAGTGGACAGGCCACAGATACGCAGTATTTT. As protein: CASSGQATDTQYF.

The chain combines TRBV14 with TRBJ1-2; D possibly corresponds to TRBD1 (6 bases). This CDR3 spans 14 amino acids. With 6 bases removed from V and 5 bases from J, the gap between germline ends came to 16 bases. Germline V gives CDR1 SGHDN, CDR2 FVKESK. CDR3 sequence (DNA): TGTGCCAGCAGTACCGGACAGAACCTGTATGGCTACACCTTC. This encodes CASSTGQNLYGYTF.

The rearrangement uses TRBV2 and TRBJ1-2, with 7 bases aligning to TRBD1. The CDR3 sequence is 13 residues long. Germline trimming cut 4 bases from V and 7 bases from J; bases unmatched to any gene: 6. Germline-derived CDR1 and CDR2 are SNHLY and FYNNEI. The CDR3 sequence: CASSGDRAGGYTF. The CDR3, as DNA: TGTGCCAGCAGTGGAGACAGGGCGGGTGGCTACACCTTC.

The rearrangement links TRBV6-5 to TRBJ2-2, with D perhaps matching TRBD1 (5 bases). The CDR3 has 16 amino acids. Trimming took off 2 bases at V and 6 bases at J, with 16 bases between the two ends. Germline CDR1 MNHEY, CDR2 SVGAGI. The CDR3: CASSYRLRVGAGELFF. The CDR3 bases are TGTGCCAGCAGTTACAGGCTTCGGGTAGGGGCCGGGGAGCTGTTTTTT.

The chain joins TRBV6-1 to TRBJ1-2; 9 bases align to TRBD1. The V and J ends lost 6 bases and 1 base, in that order; junction bases with no gene match: 3. The CDR3 is 14 amino acids. Germline CDR1 and CDR2: MNHNS and SASEGT. This CDR3 is CASRGGQGNYGYTF. In nucleotides, the CDR3 is TGTGCCAGCAGGGGGGGACAGGGTAACTATGGCTACACCTTC.

The chain employs TRBV9 and TRBJ2-7; 9 bases fit TRBD2. Germline-derived CDR1 and CDR2 are SGDLS and YYNGEE. The CDR3 sequence is 15 residues long. Unmatched junction bases numbered 5, after V lost 0 bases and J lost 4 bases. In DNA form, the CDR3 reads TGTGCCAGCAGCGTAGGGGCTAGCGGGACTTACGAGCAGTACTTC. Translated: CASSVGASGTYEQYF.

This chain connects TRBV19 to TRBJ2-6; D not certain. This CDR3 region has 16 residues. CDR1 is LNHDA and CDR2 is SQIVND in the germline V gene (reference sequence). Trimming removed 8 bases at V and 4 bases at J, with 18 bases between. CDR3 in amino acids: CASLQASYLGANVLTF. CDR3 nucleotides: TGTGCCAGTCTCCAGGCATCCTACTTGGGGGCCAACGTCCTGACTTTC.

The CDR3 here is CASSPRSYNEQFF. The CDR3 DNA sequence: TGTGCCAGCAGCCCCCGCTCCTACAATGAGCAGTTCTTC. The V and J genes are TRBV9 and TRBJ2-1; D is unclear. CDR3 length: 13 amino acids. From germline, CDR1 is SGDLS and CDR2 YYNGEE. The ends were cut back, 4 bases at V and 0 bases at J, with 5 bases in the middle.